Shown below are 9 T cell receptor beta chains from a single sample sequenced in a study of Graves' ophthalmopathy and Graves' hyperthyroidism. The sequenced template was RNA, covering the TCR beta CDR3 region. RT-PCR was first run with HTBI primers, then multiplex PCR in a second round. MiXCR, applied by TCRdb to the multiplex PCR reads, yields one record per CDR3 protein. The top ten hold 9.5% to 10% of the sample, which has hundreds of thousands of distinct CDR3 sequences, about an eighth seen once. Input material: blood. These TCRs come from a woman aged 30 to 39 with Graves' ophthalmopathy.

In this sample, this clonotype turned up a few times. This chain connects TRBV13 to TRBJ1-1; tentatively, D is TRBD1 (5 bases). V was shortened by 6 bases and J by 1 base, with 15 bases between the two germline ends. The CDR3 length is 15 residues. Looked up from germline, CDR1 is PRHDT and CDR2 is FYEKMQ (reference sequence). The CDR3 region has the DNA TGTGCCAGCAGTCTGCGCAATACAGGGAACACTGAAGCTTTCTTT. It codes for CASSLRNTGNTEAFF.

This clonotype has at least ten counts. The chain recombines TRBV6-2 or TRBV6-3 with TRBJ1-6; D not resolved. Looked up from germline, CDR1 is MNHEY and CDR2 is SVGEGT. With 2 bases removed from V and 6 bases from J, the gap between germline ends came to 5 bases. This CDR3 comprises 13 residues. CDR3 sequence reads: CASSYVVNSPLHF. CDR3 in DNA: TGTGCCAGCAGTTACGTCGTTAATTCACCCCTCCACTTT.

In the case of this clonotype: Without the conserved terminal phenylalanine or tryptophan, this CDR3 likely stems from a read error. This chain links TRBV12-3 or TRBV12-4 with TRBJ1-1, with 12 bases lining up with TRBD1. V trimming: 1 base; J trimming: 5 bases; junction bases outside the gene matches: 2. The CDR3 has 15 residues. The CDR3: CASSLVGQGATEAFV. CDR3 sequence (DNA): TGTGCCAGCAGTTTAGTGGGACAGGGGGCGACTGAAGCTTTCGTT.

Only a few counts were recorded for this clonotype. V and J are TRBV7-8 and TRBJ1-5; 9 bases are shared with TRBD1. The J segment lost 9 bases and the V segment lost 5 bases, leaving 14 bases of the junction unmatched. This CDR3 has 16 residues. The V gene's germline CDR1 is SGHVS and CDR2 FQNEAQ. As DNA, the CDR3 is TGTGCCAGCAGCCCGAAAGACAGGGGGAAGTTTATGCCCCAGCATTTT. It specifies CASSPKDRGKFMPQHF. Full variable domain (outside the CDR3, taken from reference TRBV7-8 and TRBJ1-5): GAGVSQSPRYKVAKRGQDVALRCDPISGHVSLFWYQQALGQGPEFLTYFQNEAQLDKSGLPSDRFFAERPEGSVSTLKIQRTQQEDSAVYLCASSPKDRGKFMPQHFGDGTRLSIL.

A few counts support this clonotype. The rearrangement joins TRBV27 to TRBJ2-2; weak D call: TRBD1 (6 bases). The V and J ends lost 6 bases and 0 bases respectively, with 14 bases between them. Germline V gene lookup returns CDR1 MNHEY and CDR2 SMNVEV (reference sequence). The CDR3 has 16 residues. CDR3 DNA sequence: TGTGCCAGCAGGCTCTCCGGGACATCGAACACCGGGGAGCTGTTTTTT. As protein: CASRLSGTSNTGELFF.

This clonotype occurred many times. The chain recombines TRBV20-1 with TRBJ2-4, with a possible D match to TRBD2 (7 bases). The CDR3 length is 20 residues. Per germline, CDR1 DFQATT and CDR2 SNEGSKA (reference sequence). V was clipped by 5 bases and J by 0 bases, with 29 bases between them. The CDR3 DNA is TGCAGTGCTGCGGGGGCCACAGCGGGGCACCCATTCCTAGCCAAAAACATTCAGTACTTC. This translates into CSAAGATAGHPFLAKNIQYF.

This clonotype was observed at least ten times. The chain employs TRBV12-3 or TRBV12-4 and TRBJ1-5, with 7 bases identical to TRBD1. V trimming: 3 bases; J trimming: 6 bases; junction bases outside the gene matches: 8. This CDR3 is 15 amino acids long. CDR3 sequence reads: CASSLEGARGQPQHF. CDR3 bases: TGTGCCAGCAGTTTGGAGGGGGCGCGAGGTCAGCCCCAGCATTTT.

Ten or more counts support this clonotype. The chain employs TRBV4-1 and TRBJ2-4; D is perhaps TRBD2 (6 bases). Per germline, CDR1 MGHRA and CDR2 YSYEKL. The CDR3 length is 16 residues. V gave up 1 base and J gave up 3 bases, with 13 bases separating them. CDR3 loop: CASSQGFLGGKNIQYF. The CDR3 region has the DNA TGCGCCAGCAGCCAAGGGTTCCTCGGGGGCAAAAACATTCAGTACTTC.

The chain has TRBV7-9 and TRBJ1-2, with a tentative D call TRBD1 (6 bases). Germline V gene sequence: CDR1 SEHNR, CDR2 FQNEAQ (reference sequence). The CDR3 loop spans 15 amino acids. Trimming took off 4 bases at V and 7 bases at J, with 19 bases between the two ends. The CDR3 region has the DNA TGTGCCAGCAGCTCCCCAGGCAGGGGCGCAGCTGGCTACACCTTC. Translation: CASSSPGRGAAGYTF.